Shown below are 13 T cell receptor beta chains from a single sample sequenced in a study of blood T cells in healthy people across ages. Alongside a J-beta primer mix, a sample-barcoded 5' primer served in a second PCR lasting roughly 6 to 11 cycles. MiXCR, applied by TCRdb to the 5' RACE reads, yields one record per CDR3 protein. The sample lists 780,000 or so distinct CDR3 sequences, around three fifths occurring once. The source material was blood. The receptors were sampled from a man aged 35-49 years in good health.

In DNA, the CDR3 is TGTGCCACCAGTGATGGGGCTAGCGGGTTAGATGAGCAGTTCTTC. Encoded protein: CATSDGASGLDEQFF. The chain carries TRBV24-1 and TRBJ2-1; 8 bases agree with TRBD2. This CDR3 comprises 15 residues. V shed 3 bases, J shed 8 bases, and the junction held 8 bases outside the gene matches. Per germline, CDR1 KGHDR and CDR2 SFDVKD.

This clonotype has only a few counts. This chain uses TRBV28 with TRBJ2-1, with D possibly TRBD1 on 5 matching bases. The CDR3 extends over 12 amino acids. Germline V gene data show CDR1 as MDHEN and CDR2 as SYDVKM. V was trimmed by 5 bases and J by 5 bases, leaving 7 bases between them. This CDR3 is CASSDSDNEQFF. The CDR3 nucleotides are TGTGCCAGCAGTGACAGTGACAATGAGCAGTTCTTC.

The J gene is TRBJ2-1, the V gene TRBV25-1; TRBD2 matches at 9 bases. The CDR3 sequence is 15 residues long. V was pared by 6 bases and J by 5 bases, with 8 bases of the junction left unmatched. Germline V gene sequence: CDR1 MGHDK, CDR2 SYGVNS. This CDR3 reads CASRQTTSGDNEQFF. The CDR3 nucleotides are TGTGCCAGCAGACAGACGACTAGCGGAGACAATGAGCAGTTCTTC.

This clonotype was seen a handful of times. V and J are TRBV10-3 and TRBJ2-3; 11 nucleotides match TRBD2. Germline V gene data show CDR1 as ENHRY and CDR2 as SYGVKD. V shed 5 bases, J shed 5 bases, and the junction held 12 bases outside the gene matches. The CDR3 runs to 17 residues. The CDR3 nucleotides read TGTGCCATCAGTACTAGCGGGAGTGGAGGTAGCCGAGATACGCAGTATTTT. It yields the protein CAISTSGSGGSRDTQYF.

In regard to this clonotype: This may be a read error, as it is one base from a much larger clone. CDR3 DNA: TGTGCCAGCAGCGTGACCCCCGGGGGCTACGAGCAGTACTTC. Protein product: CASSVTPGGYEQYF. The chain employs TRBV7-2 and TRBJ2-7, with a weak D call TRBD2 (6 bases). CDR1 is SGHTA and CDR2 is FQGNSA in the germline V gene. V gave up 5 bases and J gave up 3 bases, with 14 bases separating them. CDR3 size: 14 residues.

The chain carries TRBV20-1 and TRBJ1-2; 10 nucleotides agree with TRBD1. The V segment lost 3 bases and the J segment 8 bases; nucleotides outside the gene matches: 6. Per germline, CDR1 DFQATT and CDR2 SNEGSKA (reference sequence). This CDR3 is built from 13 residues. The CDR3 DNA is TGCAGTGCTAGCCAGACAGGGGGCACAGGCTACACCTTC. This gives the protein CSASQTGGTGYTF.

The genes are TRBV20-1 and TRBJ2-7, with 8 bases matching TRBD2. The CDR3 has 16 amino acids. V was pared by 3 bases and J by 5 bases, with 15 bases of the junction left unmatched. The germline V gene encodes CDR1 DFQATT and CDR2 SNEGSKA (reference sequence). The CDR3 here is CSASGGASGSVDEQYF. CDR3 nucleotides: TGCAGTGCTAGCGGTGGGGCGAGCGGGAGTGTCGACGAGCAGTACTTC.

The chain carries TRBV28 and TRBJ2-5; 9 bases line up with TRBD1. After removal of 5 bases from V and 2 bases from J, the junction contained 9 bases not matched to a gene. The CDR3 is 16 residues long. The germline V gene encodes CDR1 MDHEN and CDR2 SYDVKM. CDR3 nucleotides: TGTGCCAGCAGTACTACGGACAGGGGCCAACAAGAGACCCAGTACTTC. It yields the protein CASSTTDRGQQETQYF.

The rearrangement uses TRBV7-2 and TRBJ2-1, with TRBD2 identical over 11 bases. The V gene end was trimmed by 0 bases and the J gene end by 9 bases; junction bases not matched to a gene: 7. The CDR3 runs 16 residues. Germline values: CDR1 SGHTA, CDR2 FQGNSA. CDR3 nucleotide sequence: TGTGCCAGCAGCTTAGCGATAGCGGGGGGGATCGGTGAGCAGTTCTTC. It codes for CASSLAIAGGIGEQFF.

This chain uses TRBV6-1 with TRBJ2-3; D is unresolved. Germline V gene sequence: CDR1 MNHNS, CDR2 SASEGT. The CDR3 spans 15 residues. V was cut by 3 bases and J by 2 bases, with 12 bases left in between. The CDR3 is CASSEWTPNTDTQYF. CDR3 nucleotide sequence: TGTGCCAGCAGTGAGTGGACGCCTAACACAGATACGCAGTATTTT.

This rearrangement joins TRBV6-6 to TRBJ2-3; 8 bases are a match to TRBD2. V shed 8 bases and J 11 bases; nucleotides not matched to a gene: 6. Germline assignment: CDR1 MNHNY and CDR2 SVGAGI (reference sequence). The CDR3 is 11 residues long. The CDR3 is CASGIAGLQYF. Written as DNA, the CDR3 is TGTGCCAGCGGGATAGCGGGGTTGCAGTATTTT.

The rearrangement uses TRBV6-2 or TRBV6-3 and TRBJ2-4, with D possibly matching TRBD2 (5 bases). With 2 bases removed from V and 13 bases from J, the gap between germline ends came to 18 bases. From germline, CDR1 is MNHEY and CDR2 SVGEGT. The CDR3 runs 14 residues. CDR3 loop: CASSYPSITEEQYF. CDR3 coding DNA: TGTGCCAGCAGTTACCCGTCAATAACGGAGGAGCAGTACTTC.

The gene calls are TRBV10-3 and TRBJ2-5; the match to TRBD1 covers 12 bases. V trimming: 0 bases; J trimming: 4 bases; junction bases outside the gene matches: 3. This CDR3 is 16 amino acids long. The germline V gene has CDR1 ENHRY and CDR2 SYGVKD. CDR3 sequence (DNA): TGTGCCATCAGTGAGTCGGGGACAGGGGGCGGAGAGACCCAGTACTTC. Its protein product is CAISESGTGGGETQYF.